This TCR beta chain came from a study of blood T cell repertoires in COVID-19. Overall study: Samples of COVID-19 (acute and convalescent) were obtained from the United States, Italy and Spain.

V trimming: 4 bases; J trimming: 2 bases; junction bases outside the gene matches: 7. In germline, CDR1 is LGHNA, CDR2 YNFKEQ. The CDR3 has 15 amino acids. In the authors' workflow: Researchers report that nucleated cell counts were estimated from reference gene primer amplification. Sequencing used immunoSEQ multiplex PCR; TCRdb keeps in-frame clones, though not all of them. V and J calls and clone size follow that table, whereas D and trimming were derived from the DNA. The table records about 430,000 clones, around nine tenths of them present only once. Categorization into cohorts depended on clinical history that participants reported. Within the 2 weeks before study entry, each person in the exposed group met a COVID-19 case.

This rearrangement joins TRBV4-2 to TRBJ2-5, with 7 bases identical to TRBD2. The receptor's source is a young woman who had been exposed to COVID-19. Sequencing was carried out using PBMCs or T cells enriched from blood (not recorded which). In DNA, the CDR3 is TGTGCCAGCAGCCCGCCCGGCGGGGGACAAGAGACCCAGTACTTC. It codes for CASSPPGGGQETQYF.